The T cell receptor beta chain under discussion was sequenced for a study of blood T cell repertoires in COVID-19. Study overall: T cells, B-cell-depleted T cells, or PBMCs provided the cDNA or gDNA that served as material.

The data were produced by immunoSEQ multiplex PCR, yet TCRdb's version contains in-frame clones alone and is incomplete. The data contain a few hundred thousand clones, approximately 82% of them singletons. Germline assignment: CDR1 SGHRS and CDR2 YFSETQ. CDR3 size: 14 residues. Trimming took off 4 bases at V and 5 bases at J, with 15 bases between the two ends. Participants were placed into cohorts based on the clinical history they reported. Before being deemed recovered, Cohort 3 donors had two negative PCRs, clearance, or symptom resolution. The clonotype was recovered from a man aged 40-49 years who had recovered from COVID-19. Sequencing was performed on PBMCs or T cells enriched from blood (not recorded which). The chain employs TRBV5-1 and TRBJ2-5; perhaps TRBD2 as D (5 bases). The CDR3 nucleotides are TGCGCCAGCAGCCGAACCCGGGGTCTGGAGACCCAGTACTTC. Amino acids: CASSRTRGLETQYF. The full variable domain, rest sourced from reference TRBV5-1 and TRBJ2-5, is KAGVTQTPRYLIKTRGQQVTLSCSPISGHRSVSWYQQTPGQGLQFLFEYFSETQRNKGNFPGRFSGRQFSNSRSEMNVSTLELGDSALYLCASSRTRGLETQYFGPGTRLLVL.